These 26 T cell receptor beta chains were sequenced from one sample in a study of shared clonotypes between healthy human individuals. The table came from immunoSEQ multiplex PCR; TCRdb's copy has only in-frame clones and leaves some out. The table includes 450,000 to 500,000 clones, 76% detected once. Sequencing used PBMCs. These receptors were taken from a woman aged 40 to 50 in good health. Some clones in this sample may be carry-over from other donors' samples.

CDR3: CASSVGLAGGGPADTQYF. The CDR3 coding sequence is TGTGCCAGCAGCGTCGGGCTAGCGGGAGGGGGGCCCGCAGATACGCAGTATTTT. V usage is TRBV9 and J usage is TRBJ2-3; the match to TRBD2 covers 12 bases. This CDR3 has 18 residues. Germline V gene lookup returns CDR1 SGDLS and CDR2 YYNGEE. The junction had 11 bases not matched to a gene; V was cut back by 2 bases and J by 4 bases.

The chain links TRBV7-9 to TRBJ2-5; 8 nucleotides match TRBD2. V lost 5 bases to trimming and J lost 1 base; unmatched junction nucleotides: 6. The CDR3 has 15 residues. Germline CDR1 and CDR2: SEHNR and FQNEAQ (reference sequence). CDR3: CASSDRRGGQETQYF. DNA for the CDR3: TGTGCCAGCAGCGACCGCCGGGGGGGCCAAGAGACCCAGTACTTC.

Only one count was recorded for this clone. The chain's CDR3 is CASSAPGRVSGNTIYF. CDR3 in DNA: TGTGCCAGCAGTGCCCCCGGCAGGGTCTCTGGAAACACCATATATTTT. The chain combines TRBV25-1 with TRBJ1-3; D is possibly TRBD1 (5 bases). CDR3 length equals 16 residues. V shed 4 bases and J shed 0 bases, with 13 bases lying between them. Germline CDR1 is MGHDK and CDR2 is SYGVNS.

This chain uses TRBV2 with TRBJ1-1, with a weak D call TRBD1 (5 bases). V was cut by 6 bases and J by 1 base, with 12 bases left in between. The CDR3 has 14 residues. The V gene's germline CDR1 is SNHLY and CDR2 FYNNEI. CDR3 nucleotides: TGTGCCAGCAGACGCGGCAGGGAGAACACTGAAGCTTTCTTT. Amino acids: CASRRGRENTEAFF.

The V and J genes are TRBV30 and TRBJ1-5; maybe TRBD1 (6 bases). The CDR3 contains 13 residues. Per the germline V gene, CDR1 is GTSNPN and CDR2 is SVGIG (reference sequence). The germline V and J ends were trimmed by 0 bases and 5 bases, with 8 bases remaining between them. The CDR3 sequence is CAWSVGGHQPQHF. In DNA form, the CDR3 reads TGTGCCTGGAGTGTAGGGGGGCATCAGCCCCAGCATTTT.

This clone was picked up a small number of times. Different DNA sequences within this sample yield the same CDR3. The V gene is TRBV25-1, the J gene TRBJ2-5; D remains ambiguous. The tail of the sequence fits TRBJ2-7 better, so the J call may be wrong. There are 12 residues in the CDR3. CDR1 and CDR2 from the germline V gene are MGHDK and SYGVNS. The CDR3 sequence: CATRSPLYEQYF. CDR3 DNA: TGTGCCACCCGTTCTCCTCTGTACGAGCAGTACTTC.

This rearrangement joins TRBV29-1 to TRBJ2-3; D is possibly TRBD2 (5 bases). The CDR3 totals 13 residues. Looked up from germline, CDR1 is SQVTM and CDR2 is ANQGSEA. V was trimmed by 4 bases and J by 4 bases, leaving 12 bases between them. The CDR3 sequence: CSVALASADTQYF. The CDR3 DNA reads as TGCAGCGTTGCCCTAGCATCCGCAGATACGCAGTATTTT.

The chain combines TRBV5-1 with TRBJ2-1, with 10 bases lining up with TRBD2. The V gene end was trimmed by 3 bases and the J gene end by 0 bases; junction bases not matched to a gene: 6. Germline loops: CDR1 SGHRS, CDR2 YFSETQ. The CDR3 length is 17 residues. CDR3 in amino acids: CASSYSSGSFSYNEQFF. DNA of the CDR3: TGCGCCAGCAGCTACTCTAGCGGGAGTTTCTCCTACAATGAGCAGTTCTTC.

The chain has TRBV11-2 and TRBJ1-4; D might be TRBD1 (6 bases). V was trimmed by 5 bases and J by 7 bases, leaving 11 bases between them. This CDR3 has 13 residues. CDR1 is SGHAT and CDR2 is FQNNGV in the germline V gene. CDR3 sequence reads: CASSQNRVEKLFF. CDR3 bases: TGTGCCAGCAGCCAGAACAGGGTTGAAAAACTGTTTTTT.

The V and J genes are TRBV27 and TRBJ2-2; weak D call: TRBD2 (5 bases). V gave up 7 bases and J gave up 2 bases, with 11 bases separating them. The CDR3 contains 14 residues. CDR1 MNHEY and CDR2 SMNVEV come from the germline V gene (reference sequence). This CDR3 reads CASNNLANTGELFF. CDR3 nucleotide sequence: TGTGCCAGCAATAACCTAGCAAACACCGGGGAGCTGTTTTTT.

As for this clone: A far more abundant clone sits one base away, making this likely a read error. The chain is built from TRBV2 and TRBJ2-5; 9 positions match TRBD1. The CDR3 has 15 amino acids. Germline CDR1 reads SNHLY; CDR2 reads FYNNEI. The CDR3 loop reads CASSAMGTGIEAQYF. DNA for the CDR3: TGTGCCAGCAGCGCTATGGGGACAGGGATAGAGGCCCAGTACTTC.

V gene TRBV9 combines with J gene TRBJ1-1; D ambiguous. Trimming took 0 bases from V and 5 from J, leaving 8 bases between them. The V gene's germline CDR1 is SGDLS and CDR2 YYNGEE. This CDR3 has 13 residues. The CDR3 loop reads CASSVVWGTEAFF. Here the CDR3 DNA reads TGTGCCAGCAGCGTAGTGTGGGGAACTGAAGCTTTCTTT.

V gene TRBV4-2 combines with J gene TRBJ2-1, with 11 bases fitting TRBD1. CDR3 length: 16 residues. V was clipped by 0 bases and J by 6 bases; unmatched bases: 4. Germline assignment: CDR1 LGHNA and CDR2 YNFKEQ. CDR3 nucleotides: TGTGCCAGCAGCCAAGATTGGGACAGGGGGGCCAATGAGCAGTTCTTC. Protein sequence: CASSQDWDRGANEQFF.

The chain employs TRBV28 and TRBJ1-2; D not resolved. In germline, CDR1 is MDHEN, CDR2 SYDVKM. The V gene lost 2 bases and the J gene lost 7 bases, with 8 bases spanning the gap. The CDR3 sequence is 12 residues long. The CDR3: CASSLQEFGYTF. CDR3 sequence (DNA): TGTGCCAGCAGTTTACAGGAGTTTGGCTACACCTTC.

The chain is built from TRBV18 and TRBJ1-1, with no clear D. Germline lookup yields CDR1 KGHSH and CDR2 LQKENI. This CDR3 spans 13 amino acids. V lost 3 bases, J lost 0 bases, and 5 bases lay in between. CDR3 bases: TGTGCCAGCTCACCCTCTGTGAACACTGAAGCTTTCTTT. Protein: CASSPSVNTEAFF.

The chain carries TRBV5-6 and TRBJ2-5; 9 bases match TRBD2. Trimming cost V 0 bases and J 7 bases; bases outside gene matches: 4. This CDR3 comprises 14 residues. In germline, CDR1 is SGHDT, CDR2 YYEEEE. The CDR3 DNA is TGTGCCAGCAGCTTGGTGGGACTAGCAGGGACCCAGTACTTC. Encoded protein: CASSLVGLAGTQYF.

The CDR3 nucleotides read TGTGCCAGCAGCTTGGTGGGATTAGTTCATGAGCAGTTCTTC. It codes for CASSLVGLVHEQFF. The genes are TRBV5-4 and TRBJ2-1; D gene unclear. Germline V CDR1 and CDR2: SGHNT, YYREEE (reference sequence). The CDR3 consists of 14 residues. The V and J ends lost 0 bases and 8 bases respectively, with 12 bases between them.

The CDR3 nucleotides read TGTGCCAGCAGCCCCCGGGACAGGGACCAAGAGACCCAGTACTTC. Encoded protein: CASSPRDRDQETQYF. The chain couples TRBV7-9 to TRBJ2-5; 9 bases line up with TRBD1. Unmatched junction bases numbered 4, after V lost 5 bases and J lost 0 bases. CDR3 length: 15 residues. Germline V gene lookup returns CDR1 SEHNR and CDR2 FQNEAQ (reference sequence).

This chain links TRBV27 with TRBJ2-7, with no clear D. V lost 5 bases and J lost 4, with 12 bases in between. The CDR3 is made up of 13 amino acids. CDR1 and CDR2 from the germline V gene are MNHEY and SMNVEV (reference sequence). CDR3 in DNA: TGTGCCAGCAGTCCGACCGCTAGTTACGAGCAGTACTTC. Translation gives CASSPTASYEQYF.

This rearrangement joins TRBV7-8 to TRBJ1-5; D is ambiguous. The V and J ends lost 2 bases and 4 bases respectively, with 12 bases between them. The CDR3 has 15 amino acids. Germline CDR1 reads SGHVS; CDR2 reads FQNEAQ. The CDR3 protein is CASSLLRQTNQPQHF. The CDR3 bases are TGTGCCAGCAGCTTACTTCGTCAGACTAATCAGCCCCAGCATTTT.

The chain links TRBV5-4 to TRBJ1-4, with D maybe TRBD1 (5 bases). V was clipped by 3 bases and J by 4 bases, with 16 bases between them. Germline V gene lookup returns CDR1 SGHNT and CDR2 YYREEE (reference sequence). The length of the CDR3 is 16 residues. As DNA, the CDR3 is TGTGCCAGCAGCTCCCCCTGGGGGTCAGGTAATGAAAAACTGTTTTTT. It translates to CASSSPWGSGNEKLFF.

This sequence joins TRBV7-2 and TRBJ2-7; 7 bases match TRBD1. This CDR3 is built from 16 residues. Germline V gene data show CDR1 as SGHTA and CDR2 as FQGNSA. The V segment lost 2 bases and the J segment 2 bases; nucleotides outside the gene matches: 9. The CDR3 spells CASSLPRGDRTYEQYF. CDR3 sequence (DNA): TGTGCCAGCAGCTTACCCCGAGGGGACAGAACCTACGAGCAGTACTTC.

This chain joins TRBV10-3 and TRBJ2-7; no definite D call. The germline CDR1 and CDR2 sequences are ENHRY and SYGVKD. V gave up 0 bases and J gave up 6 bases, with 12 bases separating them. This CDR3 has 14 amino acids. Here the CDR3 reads CAISESLDMFEQYF. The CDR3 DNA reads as TGTGCCATCAGTGAGTCGCTAGATATGTTCGAGCAGTACTTC.

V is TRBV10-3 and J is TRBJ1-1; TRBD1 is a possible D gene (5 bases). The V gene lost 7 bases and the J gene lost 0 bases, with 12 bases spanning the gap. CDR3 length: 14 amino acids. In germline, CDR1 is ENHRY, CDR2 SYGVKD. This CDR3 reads CAITQGLVNTEAFF. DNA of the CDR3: TGTGCCATCACCCAGGGTTTAGTGAACACTGAAGCTTTCTTT.

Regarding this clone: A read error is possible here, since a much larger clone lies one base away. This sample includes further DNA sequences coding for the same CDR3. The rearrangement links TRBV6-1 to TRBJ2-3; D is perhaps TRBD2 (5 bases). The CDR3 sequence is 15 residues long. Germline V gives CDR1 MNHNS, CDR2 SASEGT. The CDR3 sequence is CASSEVRLSTDTQYF. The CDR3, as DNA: TGTGCCAGCAGTGAAGTGAGACTAAGCACAGATACGCAGTATTTC.

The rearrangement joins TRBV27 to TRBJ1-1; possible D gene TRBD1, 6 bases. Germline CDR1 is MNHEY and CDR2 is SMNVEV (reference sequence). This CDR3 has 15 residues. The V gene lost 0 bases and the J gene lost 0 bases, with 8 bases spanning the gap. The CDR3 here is CASSLSTGMNTEAFF. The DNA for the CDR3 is TGTGCCAGCAGTTTATCGACAGGCATGAACACTGAAGCTTTCTTT.